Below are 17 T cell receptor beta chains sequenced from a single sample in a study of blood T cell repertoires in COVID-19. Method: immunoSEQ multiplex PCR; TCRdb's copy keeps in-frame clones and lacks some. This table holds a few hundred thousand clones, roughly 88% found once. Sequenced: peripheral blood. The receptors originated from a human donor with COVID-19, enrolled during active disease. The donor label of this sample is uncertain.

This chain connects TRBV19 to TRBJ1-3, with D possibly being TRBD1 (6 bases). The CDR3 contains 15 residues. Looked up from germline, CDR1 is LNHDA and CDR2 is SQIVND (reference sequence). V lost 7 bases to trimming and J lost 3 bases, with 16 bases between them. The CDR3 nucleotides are TGTGCCAGTACCGAAACAGGGTTGTTTGGAAACACCATATATTTT. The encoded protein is CASTETGLFGNTIYF. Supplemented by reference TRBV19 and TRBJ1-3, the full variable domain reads DGGITQSPKYLFRKEGQNVTLSCEQNLNHDAMYWYRQDPGQGLRLIYYSQIVNDFQKGDIAEGYSVSREKKESFPLTVTSAQKNPTAFYLCASTETGLFGNTIYFGEGSWLTVV.

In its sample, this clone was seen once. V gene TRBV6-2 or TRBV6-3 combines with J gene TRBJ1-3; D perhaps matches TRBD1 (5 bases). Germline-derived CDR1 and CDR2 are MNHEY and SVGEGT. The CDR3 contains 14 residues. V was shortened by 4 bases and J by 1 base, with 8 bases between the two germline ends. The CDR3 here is CASSLGGSGNTIYF. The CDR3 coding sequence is TGTGCCAGCAGTTTGGGGGGGTCTGGAAACACCATATATTTT.

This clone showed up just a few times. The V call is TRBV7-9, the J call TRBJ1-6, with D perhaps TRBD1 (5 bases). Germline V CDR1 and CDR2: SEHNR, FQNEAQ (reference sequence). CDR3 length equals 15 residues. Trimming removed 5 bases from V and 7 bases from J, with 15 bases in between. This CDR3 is CASSQGWGLNSPLHF. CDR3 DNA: TGTGCCAGCAGCCAGGGATGGGGATTAAATTCACCCCTCCACTTT.

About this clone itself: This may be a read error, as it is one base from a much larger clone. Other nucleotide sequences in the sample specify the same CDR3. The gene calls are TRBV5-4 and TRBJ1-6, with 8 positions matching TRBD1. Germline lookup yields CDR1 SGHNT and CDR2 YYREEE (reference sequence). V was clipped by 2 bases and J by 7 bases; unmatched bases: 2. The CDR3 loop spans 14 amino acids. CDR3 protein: CASSLDRGNSPLHF. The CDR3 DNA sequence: TGTGCCAGCAGCTTAGACAGGGGAAATTCACCCCTCCACTTT.

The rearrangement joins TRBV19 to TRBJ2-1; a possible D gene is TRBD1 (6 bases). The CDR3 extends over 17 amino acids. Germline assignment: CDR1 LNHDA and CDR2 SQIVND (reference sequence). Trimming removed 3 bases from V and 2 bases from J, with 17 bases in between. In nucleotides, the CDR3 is TGTGCCAGTAGTATCGCCAGGGGCGAAAGAACCTACAATGAGCAGTTCTTC. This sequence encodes CASSIARGERTYNEQFF.

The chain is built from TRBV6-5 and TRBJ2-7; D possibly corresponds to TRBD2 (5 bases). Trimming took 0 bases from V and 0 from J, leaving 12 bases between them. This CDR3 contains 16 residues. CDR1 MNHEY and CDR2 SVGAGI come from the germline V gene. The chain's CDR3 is CASSYSWRSSSYEQYF. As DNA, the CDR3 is TGTGCCAGCAGTTACTCGTGGAGGTCAAGCTCCTACGAGCAGTACTTC.

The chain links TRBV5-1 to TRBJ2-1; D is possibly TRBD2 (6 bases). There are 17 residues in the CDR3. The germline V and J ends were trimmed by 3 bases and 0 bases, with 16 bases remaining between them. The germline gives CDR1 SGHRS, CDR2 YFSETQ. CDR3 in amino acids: CASSSQVAGSSYNEQFF. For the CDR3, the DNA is TGCGCCAGCAGCTCCCAAGTGGCGGGGAGCTCCTACAATGAGCAGTTCTTC.

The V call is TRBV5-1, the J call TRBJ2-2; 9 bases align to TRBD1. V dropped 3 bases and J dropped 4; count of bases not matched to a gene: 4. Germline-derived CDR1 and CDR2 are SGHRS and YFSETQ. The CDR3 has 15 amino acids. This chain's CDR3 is CASSSGTGFTGELFF. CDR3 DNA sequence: TGCGCCAGCAGCTCGGGGACAGGGTTCACCGGGGAGCTGTTTTTT.

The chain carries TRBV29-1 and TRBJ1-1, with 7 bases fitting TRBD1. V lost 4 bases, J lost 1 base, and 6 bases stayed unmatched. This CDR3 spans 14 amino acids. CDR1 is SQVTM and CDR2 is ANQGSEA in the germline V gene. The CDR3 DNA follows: TGCAGCGTTGGTCGGACAGGCCCGAACACTGAAGCTTTCTTT. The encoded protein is CSVGRTGPNTEAFF.

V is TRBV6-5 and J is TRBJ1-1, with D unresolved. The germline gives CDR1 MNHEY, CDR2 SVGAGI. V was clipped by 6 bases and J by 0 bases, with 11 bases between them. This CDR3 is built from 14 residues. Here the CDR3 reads CASSLLGLNTEAFF. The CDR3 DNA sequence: TGTGCCAGCAGCTTACTAGGCTTGAACACTGAAGCTTTCTTT.

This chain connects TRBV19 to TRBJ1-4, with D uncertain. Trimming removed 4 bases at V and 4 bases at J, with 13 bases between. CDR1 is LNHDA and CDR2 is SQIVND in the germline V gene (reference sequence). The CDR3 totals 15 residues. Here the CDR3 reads CASSNHAGFNEKLFF. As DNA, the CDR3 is TGTGCCAGTAGTAACCACGCGGGTTTTAATGAAAAACTGTTTTTT.

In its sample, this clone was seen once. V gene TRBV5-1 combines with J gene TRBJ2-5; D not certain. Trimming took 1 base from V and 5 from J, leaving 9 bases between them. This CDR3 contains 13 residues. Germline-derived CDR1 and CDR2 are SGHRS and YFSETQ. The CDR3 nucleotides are TGCGCCAGCAGCTTGACTTCCTCTGAGACCCAGTACTTC. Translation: CASSLTSSETQYF.

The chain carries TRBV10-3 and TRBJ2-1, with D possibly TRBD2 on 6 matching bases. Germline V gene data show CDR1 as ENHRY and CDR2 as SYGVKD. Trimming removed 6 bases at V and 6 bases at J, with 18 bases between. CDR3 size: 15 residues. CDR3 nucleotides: TGTGCCATCAGGTCGCTTTCGGTGGGGGGCAATGAGCAGTTCTTC. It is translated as CAIRSLSVGGNEQFF.

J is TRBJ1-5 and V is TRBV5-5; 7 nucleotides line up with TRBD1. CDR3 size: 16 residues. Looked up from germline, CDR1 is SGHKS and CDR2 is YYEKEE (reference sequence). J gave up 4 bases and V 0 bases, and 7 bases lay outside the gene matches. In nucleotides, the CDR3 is TGTGCCAGCAGCTTGGCCGGAGACAGGGATAATCAGCCCCAGCATTTT. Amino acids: CASSLAGDRDNQPQHF.

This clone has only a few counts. The DNA of the CDR3 is TGTGCCAGCAGTTTATGGGCCCCGTCGCGCGGGAGGGAATACAATGAGCAGTTCTTC. Translation gives CASSLWAPSRGREYNEQFF. The chain joins TRBV28 to TRBJ2-1, with 9 bases fitting TRBD2. CDR1 MDHEN and CDR2 SYDVKM come from the germline V gene. The V segment lost 0 bases and the J segment 4 bases; nucleotides outside the gene matches: 13. The CDR3 has 19 amino acids.

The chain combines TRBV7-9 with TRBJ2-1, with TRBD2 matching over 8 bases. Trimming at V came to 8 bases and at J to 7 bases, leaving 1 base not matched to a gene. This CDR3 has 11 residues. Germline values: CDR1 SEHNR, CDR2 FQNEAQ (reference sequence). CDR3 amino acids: CASERENEQFF. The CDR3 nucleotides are TGTGCCAGCGAGCGGGAGAATGAGCAGTTCTTC.

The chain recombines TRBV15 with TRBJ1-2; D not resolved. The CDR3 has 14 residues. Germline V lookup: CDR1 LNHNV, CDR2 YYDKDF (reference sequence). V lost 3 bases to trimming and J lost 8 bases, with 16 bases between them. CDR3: CATSSPLRAEGYTF. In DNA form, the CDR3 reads TGTGCCACCAGCAGCCCCCTGCGGGCCGAAGGCTACACCTTC.